Presented here are 14 T cell receptor beta chains from one specimen sequenced in a study of cytomegalovirus exposure and HLA in healthy donors. PCR involved 60 Vbeta and 13 Jbeta primers. Sequencing used immunoSEQ multiplex PCR; TCRdb keeps in-frame clones, though not all of them. The table lists some 200,000 clones. The sample consisted of PBMCs. These receptors all stem from a woman aged 18-29 years in good health and CMV-seropositive.

V gene TRBV2 combines with J gene TRBJ2-1; 13 bases map to TRBD2. The CDR3 is made up of 15 amino acids. With 4 bases clipped from V and 7 bases from J, the junction kept 4 bases outside the gene matches. Per the germline V gene, CDR1 is SNHLY and CDR2 is FYNNEI. CDR3 DNA sequence: TGTGCCAGCAGTGTTCTACTAGCGGGAGGGAATGAGCAGTTCTTC. Translated, it gives CASSVLLAGGNEQFF.

The rearrangement uses TRBV6-1 and TRBJ2-7; weak D call: TRBD2 (6 bases). CDR1 and CDR2 (germline): MNHNS, SASEGT. V was cut by 5 bases and J by 4 bases, with 18 bases left in between. The length of the CDR3 is 15 residues. The CDR3 loop reads CASSRGDGGVYEQYF. The CDR3, as DNA: TGTGCCAGCAGTCGCGGTGATGGAGGGGTTTACGAGCAGTACTTC.

The rearrangement joins TRBV7-9 to TRBJ2-7; 8 nucleotides align to TRBD2. CDR1 is SEHNR, CDR2 FQNEAQ, per germline (reference sequence). J lost 3 bases, V lost 7 bases, and 5 bases had no gene match. The CDR3 has 13 residues. Here the CDR3 reads CASTKRENYEQYF. The CDR3 DNA reads as TGTGCCAGCACGAAGCGGGAGAACTACGAGCAGTACTTC.

The chain combines TRBV4-1 with TRBJ2-5; D call uncertain. This CDR3 spans 16 amino acids. Germline V gives CDR1 MGHRA, CDR2 YSYEKL. V was cut by 2 bases and J by 5 bases, with 18 bases left in between. The CDR3 DNA reads TGCGCCAGCAGCCAATCTTCCTCTCCCCTCGGGGAGACCCAGTACTTC. This encodes CASSQSSSPLGETQYF.

J is TRBJ2-7 and V is TRBV7-9; 8 nucleotides align to TRBD1. Germline-derived CDR1 and CDR2 are SEHNR and FQNEAQ (reference sequence). The CDR3 totals 15 residues. J was trimmed by 2 bases and V by 5 bases; bases with no gene match: 8. CDR3 residues: CASSLGQGIAYEQYF. The DNA of the CDR3 is TGTGCCAGCAGCCTCGGACAGGGAATCGCCTACGAGCAGTACTTC.

The chain uses TRBV2 and TRBJ2-5, with 15 bases fitting TRBD2. Losses at the gene ends were 8 bases for V and 5 bases for J; bases not matched to a gene: 12. The CDR3 runs to 17 residues. Germline assignment: CDR1 SNHLY and CDR2 FYNNEI. The CDR3 region is CASVPGTSGGPPETQYF. CDR3 DNA sequence: TGTGCCAGCGTTCCCGGGACTAGCGGGGGGCCCCCTGAGACCCAGTACTTC.

The gene calls are TRBV29-1 and TRBJ2-3; 15 bases fit TRBD2. The junction had 8 bases not matched to a gene; V was cut back by 8 bases and J by 2 bases. CDR1 is SQVTM, CDR2 ANQGSEA, per germline. The CDR3 has 16 amino acids. For the CDR3, the DNA is TGCAGCTTGGGGGGACTAGCGGGAGGTACCACAGATACGCAGTATTTT. Translating it yields CSLGGLAGGTTDTQYF.

The gene calls are TRBV6-5 and TRBJ2-1, with D possibly being TRBD2 (5 bases). This CDR3 is built from 13 residues. The V gene's germline CDR1 is MNHEY and CDR2 SVGAGI. Trimming removed 2 bases at V and 11 bases at J, with 13 bases between. The chain's CDR3 is CASSYPGEYKQFF. The CDR3 DNA sequence: TGTGCCAGCAGTTACCCCGGGGAATATAAGCAGTTCTTC.

This chain connects TRBV5-4 to TRBJ2-2; D is possibly TRBD2 (6 bases). The germline CDR1 and CDR2 sequences are SGHNT and YYREEE (reference sequence). Trimming stripped 5 bases from V and 3 bases from J, with 14 bases between. The CDR3 length is 15 residues. Written as DNA, the CDR3 is TGTGCCAGCAGTTTAATCGGGAGAGACACCGGGGAGCTGTTTTTT. Its protein product is CASSLIGRDTGELFF.

This chain connects TRBV19 to TRBJ2-5; the match to TRBD1 covers 7 bases. CDR3 length: 13 residues. V gave up 3 bases and J gave up 9 bases; unmatched junction bases: 7. Germline V lookup: CDR1 LNHDA, CDR2 SQIVND (reference sequence). The CDR3 DNA sequence: TGTGCCAGTAGTATTGACAGGGATGTAGCCCAGTACTTC. It codes for CASSIDRDVAQYF.

The chain employs TRBV6-5 and TRBJ1-1; the match to TRBD1 covers 7 bases. The CDR3 consists of 12 residues. J was trimmed by 6 bases and V by 3 bases; bases with no gene match: 1. Germline V gene data show CDR1 as MNHEY and CDR2 as SVGAGI. The CDR3 DNA reads TGTGCCAGCAGTTATACAGGGGCTGAAGCTTTCTTT. It codes for CASSYTGAEAFF.

V usage is TRBV10-1 and J usage is TRBJ2-7, with TRBD2 as a possible D gene (5 bases). This CDR3 has 13 residues. V shed 7 bases and J shed 2 bases, with 12 bases lying between them. Germline V gives CDR1 WNHNN, CDR2 SYGVQD (reference sequence). The CDR3 is CASIVGSPYEQYF. CDR3 bases: TGCGCCAGCATTGTGGGGAGCCCCTACGAGCAGTACTTC.

V gene TRBV6-4 combines with J gene TRBJ2-3; tentatively, D is TRBD2 (6 bases). CDR1 is MRHNA and CDR2 is SNTAGT in the germline V gene. This CDR3 is built from 20 residues. V lost 3 bases to trimming and J lost 1 base, with 26 bases between them. The CDR3 DNA follows: TGTGCCAGCAGTGATTACTCTCTGGATCTAGCTAGCGCCCGCACAGATACGCAGTATTTT. Translating it yields CASSDYSLDLASARTDTQYF.

This chain connects TRBV6-4 to TRBJ2-2; TRBD2 might be the D (5 bases). V shed 4 bases and J shed 0 bases, with 15 bases lying between them. The CDR3 has 17 residues. The germline V gene has CDR1 MRHNA and CDR2 SNTAGT. The CDR3 coding sequence is TGTGCCAGCAGTGTCAGACTATTTGCTACGAACACCGGGGAGCTGTTTTTT. Its protein is CASSVRLFATNTGELFF.